This T cell receptor (beta chain) was captured in a study of HIV-infected patients and healthy controls. Study in general: In about 85% of the 16 patients, CD4 counts climbed slightly after three months but remained subnormal. General study results and limits: Compared with controls, mean Gini indices were significantly raised in HIV-infected repertoires, possibly indicating oligoclonality. When repertoires were size-matched, rare events in HIV-infected data became overweighted.

cDNA was made from 500 ng RNA using alpha and beta constant primers. Alpha and beta chain libraries were made separately by chain-specific third strand synthesis with multiplexing indices. A single primer pair per chain amplified all rearrangements, with per-molecule barcodes. TCRdb re-analysed the 5' RACE reads in MiXCR, keeping a single row per CDR3 protein. Of 3,900 or so distinct CDR3 sequences in the sample, 7.5% to 10% were seen once. This clonotype qualifies as medium-sized. Its antigen is undetermined. Germline CDR1 LGHDT, CDR2 YNNKEL (reference sequence). The CDR3 is 17 amino acids. J gave up 5 bases and V 4 bases, and 15 bases lay outside the gene matches. Antiretroviral therapy had run roughly three months, about 14 weeks, before follow-up blood collection. The repertoire came from unfractionated whole blood and reflected all unsorted peripheral T cells.

This sequence joins TRBV3-1 and TRBJ2-5; 8 bases are shared with TRBD2. This clonotype originated in an adult with HIV infection. Here the sequenced sample was blood, taken during antiretroviral therapy. CDR3 coding DNA: TGTGCCAGCAGCCGACGGTTTGCGGGGGGAGGATTGGAGACCCAGTACTTC. Translating gives CASSRRFAGGGLETQYF.